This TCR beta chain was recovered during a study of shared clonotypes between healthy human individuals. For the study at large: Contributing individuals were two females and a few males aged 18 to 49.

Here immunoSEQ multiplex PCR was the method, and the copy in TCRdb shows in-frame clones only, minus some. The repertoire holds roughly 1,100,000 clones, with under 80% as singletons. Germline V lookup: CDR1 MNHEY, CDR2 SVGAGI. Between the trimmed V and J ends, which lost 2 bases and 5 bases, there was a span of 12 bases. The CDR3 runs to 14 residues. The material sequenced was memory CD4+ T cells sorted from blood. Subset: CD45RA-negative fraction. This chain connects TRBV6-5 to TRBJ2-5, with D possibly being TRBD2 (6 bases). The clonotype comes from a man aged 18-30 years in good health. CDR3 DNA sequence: TGTGCCAGCAGTTACGGGGGGTTTGAGGAGACCCAGTACTTC. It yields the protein CASSYGGFEETQYF.